This T cell receptor (beta chain) is drawn from a study of T cell repertoires in cytomegalovirus infection (dated by TCRdb to between 2019 and 2020). Regarding the study in general: Recently identified HLA-C-restricted CMV epitopes, whose presentation resists viral immunomodulation, were targeted by peptide stimulations together with well-studied HLA-B-restricted epitopes. Donor HLA type was relevant to the analysis, as public TCR beta signatures indicated carriage of CMV infection together with the matching HLA type. The paper as a whole reports these results and caveats: The ex vivo response was dominated by HLA-C-restricted CMV-specific TCR beta clonotypes, which also provided the single most frequent clonotype in two of eight donors. Cumulative frequency of public TCR beta family members discriminated carriers of CMV infection plus the relevant HLA type in this cohort and an independent roughly 340-donor cohort.

According to the study, the label for this sample's treatment or condition signals: in vitro stimulation with specific CMV peptide epitopes to enrich CMV-specific T cells. The reads were generated on an Illumina HiSeq 1500. TCRdb handled the public reads itself, with Q25 trimming in fastp and clone calling in MiXCR, and kept productive beta chains. Under each unique CDR3 protein, matching rows form one entry showing the most common genes and DNA. This sample lists some 800,000 distinct CDR3 sequences; approximately 32% were detected once. The biggest ten clones account for 9.5% to 15% of the sample. Turning to this clonotype: Its recognized antigen is unknown. The input lacks base qualities; no much larger clone sits a single base away.

The germline V gene encodes CDR1 MGHDK and CDR2 SYGVNS. Inclusive of the bounding cysteine and phenylalanine, the CDR3 is 14 residues long. The entry retains the CDR3 DNA only, 42 bases that are in frame from base 1. After removal of 8 bases from V and 5 bases from J, the junction retains 7 bases not matched to a gene. Specimen: cultured CD8+ T cells from PBMCs, collected from culture after CMV antigen stimulation. This chain is built from TRBV25-1 and TRBJ2-2; 8 middle bases align to TRBD1. This TCR was recovered from a human donor in good health (CMV status not recorded). Some clones in this sample may be carry-over from other donors' samples. CDR3 region: CASRIGQGTGELFF. The sequenced DNA is TGTGCCAGCCGAATTGGACAGGGAACCGGGGAGCTGTTTTTT.